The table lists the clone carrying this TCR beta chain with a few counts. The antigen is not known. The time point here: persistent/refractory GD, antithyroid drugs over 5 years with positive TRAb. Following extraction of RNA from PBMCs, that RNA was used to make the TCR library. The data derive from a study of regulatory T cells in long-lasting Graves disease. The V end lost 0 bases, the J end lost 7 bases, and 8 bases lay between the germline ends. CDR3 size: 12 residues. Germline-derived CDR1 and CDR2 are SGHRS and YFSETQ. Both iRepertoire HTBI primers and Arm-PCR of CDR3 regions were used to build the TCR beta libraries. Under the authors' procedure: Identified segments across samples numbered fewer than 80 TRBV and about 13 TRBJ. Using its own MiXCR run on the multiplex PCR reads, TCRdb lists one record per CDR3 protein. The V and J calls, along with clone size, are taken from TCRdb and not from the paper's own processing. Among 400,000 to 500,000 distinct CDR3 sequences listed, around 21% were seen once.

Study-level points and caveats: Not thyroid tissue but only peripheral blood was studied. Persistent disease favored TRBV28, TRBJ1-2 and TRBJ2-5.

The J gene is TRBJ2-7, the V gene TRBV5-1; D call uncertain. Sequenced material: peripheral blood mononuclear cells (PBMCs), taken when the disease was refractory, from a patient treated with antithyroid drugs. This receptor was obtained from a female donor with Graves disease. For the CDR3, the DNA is TGCGCCAGCAGCTTGGGCATGTTTGAGCAGTACTTC. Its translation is CASSLGMFEQYF.